These 30 T cell receptor beta chains were all obtained from the same sample, sequenced in a study of shared clonotypes between healthy human individuals. Assay used: immunoSEQ multiplex PCR; TCRdb lists only in-frame clones, some missing. The sample lists roughly 1,600,000 clones; approximately 98.5% were seen once. The sequencing input was naive CD4+ T cells sorted from blood. As to subset: CD45RA+ positively selected. These receptors were collected from a man between 25 and 39 years old in good health.

This chain joins TRBV9 and TRBJ2-1; TRBD2 aligns across 13 bases. V lost 2 bases to trimming and J lost 6 bases; unmatched junction nucleotides: 5. The germline V gene encodes CDR1 SGDLS and CDR2 YYNGEE. This CDR3 region has 16 residues. CDR3 coding DNA: TGTGCCAGCAGCGTTATAGGGACTAGCGGGGTCAATGAGCAGTTCTTC. Translating gives CASSVIGTSGVNEQFF.

To note about this clone: A read error may produce the germline difference seen at one junction end. The chain links TRBV13 to TRBJ2-7, with D possibly being TRBD1 or TRBD2 (5 bases each). Germline V gene lookup returns CDR1 PRHDT and CDR2 FYEKMQ (reference sequence). This CDR3 contains 16 residues. In nucleotides, the CDR3 is TGTGCCAGCAGCTCATGGGAACGGACGGGGCCTTTCTACGTGAGCTTC. Its translation: CASSSWERTGPFYVSF.

The rearrangement links TRBV5-1 to TRBJ1-3; tentative D call: TRBD1 (6 bases). Germline V gene data show CDR1 as SGHRS and CDR2 as YFSETQ. This CDR3 region has 14 residues. Trimming removed 5 bases from V and 3 bases from J, with 12 bases in between. CDR3 sequence reads: CASSPAGDGNTIYF. The CDR3 bases are TGCGCCAGCAGTCCTGCAGGGGATGGAAACACCATATATTTT.

The rearrangement joins TRBV27 to TRBJ2-3; 7 positions agree with TRBD2. There are 17 residues in the CDR3. Germline CDR1 and CDR2: MNHEY and SMNVEV (reference sequence). V shed 0 bases and J 1 base; nucleotides not matched to a gene: 7. The chain's CDR3 is CASSLSGGVTGTDTQYF. CDR3 in DNA: TGTGCCAGCAGTTTATCGGGGGGGGTAACTGGCACAGATACGCAGTATTTT.

V usage is TRBV18 and J usage is TRBJ1-3; D remains unclear. Between the trimmed V and J ends, which lost 3 bases and 0 bases, there was a span of 9 bases. Looked up from germline, CDR1 is KGHSH and CDR2 is LQKENI. CDR3 length: 15 residues. CDR3 bases: TGTGCCAGCTCACCTACCCGGGGCTCTGGAAACACCATATATTTT. This gives the protein CASSPTRGSGNTIYF. Together with reference TRBV18 and TRBJ1-3, the CDR3 gives the full variable domain: NAGVMQNPRHLVRRRGQEARLRCSPMKGHSHVYWYRQLPEEGLKFMVYLQKENIIDESGMPKERFSAEFPKEGPSILRIQQVVRGDSAAYFCASSPTRGSGNTIYFGEGSWLTVV.

This clone was detected only once. CDR3 region: CASSEQVAYNEQFF. CDR3 sequence (DNA): TGTGCCAGCAGTGAACAGGTAGCCTACAATGAGCAGTTCTTC. This chain joins TRBV2 and TRBJ2-1; D remains unclear. Germline CDR1 reads SNHLY; CDR2 reads FYNNEI. V lost 2 bases to trimming and J lost 2 bases, with 7 bases between them. The CDR3 extends over 14 amino acids.

The chain has TRBV27 and TRBJ1-3; 7 bases align to TRBD1. CDR3 length equals 17 residues. Germline values: CDR1 MNHEY, CDR2 SMNVEV (reference sequence). V lost 4 bases to trimming and J lost 0 bases; unmatched junction nucleotides: 9. The CDR3 here is CASSSNRGPSSGNTIYF. CDR3 bases: TGTGCCAGCAGTTCGAACAGGGGACCGAGCTCTGGAAACACCATATATTTT.

CDR3 loop: CASGPRGSGANVLTF. CDR3 nucleotides: TGCGCCAGCGGCCCTAGGGGATCTGGGGCCAACGTCCTGACTTTC. The genes are TRBV4-1 and TRBJ2-6; a weak D match, TRBD1 (5 bases). There are 15 residues in the CDR3. V lost 8 bases, J lost 1 base, and 12 bases lay in between. Germline CDR1 reads MGHRA; CDR2 reads YSYEKL.

V and J are TRBV5-4 and TRBJ2-7, with TRBD1 matching 8 bases. This CDR3 has 13 residues. Germline V CDR1 and CDR2: SGHNT, YYREEE (reference sequence). With 4 bases clipped from V and 3 bases from J, the junction kept 3 bases outside the gene matches. The CDR3 loop reads CASSLGQVYEQYF. The CDR3 DNA sequence: TGTGCCAGCAGCCTGGGACAGGTCTACGAGCAGTACTTC.

This clone has just one count. The V gene is TRBV5-1, the J gene TRBJ2-7, with 13 bases identical to TRBD2. With 1 base clipped from V and 2 bases from J, the junction kept 9 bases outside the gene matches. Germline CDR1 and CDR2: SGHRS and YFSETQ. The CDR3 sequence is 18 residues long. This chain's CDR3 is CASSLTPWGTSGTYEQYF. The CDR3 DNA sequence: TGCGCCAGCAGCTTGACCCCGTGGGGGACTAGCGGGACCTACGAGCAGTACTTC.

This clone occurred once. The chain recombines TRBV27 with TRBJ2-1; TRBD1 matches at 8 bases. V gave up 8 bases and J gave up 8 bases; unmatched junction bases: 26. Germline lookup yields CDR1 MNHEY and CDR2 SMNVEV (reference sequence). The CDR3 has 19 residues. The CDR3 nucleotides read TGTGCCAGCCGAATCGGGCCCCGGAGGTGGCAGGGGGCTATCTATGAGCAGTTCTTC. It codes for CASRIGPRRWQGAIYEQFF.

The chain combines TRBV11-3 with TRBJ2-7; D may correspond to TRBD1 or TRBD2 (5 bases each). Germline V gene lookup returns CDR1 SGHNT and CDR2 YENEEA. This CDR3 contains 13 residues. V dropped 0 bases and J dropped 6 bases, with 9 bases sitting between them. CDR3 in amino acids: CASSLEDGGEQYF. The CDR3 DNA reads TGTGCCAGCAGCTTAGAGGATGGGGGCGAGCAGTACTTC.

The rearrangement uses TRBV5-5 and TRBJ2-6, with TRBD1 as a possible D gene (5 bases). The CDR3 consists of 17 residues. CDR1 and CDR2 (germline): SGHKS, YYEKEE (reference sequence). The germline V and J ends were trimmed by 2 bases and 3 bases, with 15 bases remaining between them. In nucleotides, the CDR3 is TGTGCCAGCAGCTTCCAAGGGTTGGGGCTTGGGGCCAACGTCCTGACTTTC. Amino acid sequence: CASSFQGLGLGANVLTF.

The chain combines TRBV6-6 with TRBJ1-4, with unresolved D. V lost 0 bases to trimming and J lost 3 bases, with 11 bases between them. The germline V gene has CDR1 MNHNY and CDR2 SVGAGI (reference sequence). The CDR3 is 16 residues long. The CDR3 DNA reads as TGTGCCAGCAGTTACTCGACTAGGCGGCCTAATGAAAAACTGTTTTTT. It is translated as CASSYSTRRPNEKLFF.

The chain has TRBV7-2 and TRBJ2-1; the D gene is possibly TRBD2 (5 bases). The CDR3 is made up of 12 amino acids. Trimming removed 6 bases at V and 7 bases at J, with 10 bases between. The germline CDR1 and CDR2 sequences are SGHTA and FQGNSA. This CDR3 is CASRDRGNEQFF. The CDR3 coding sequence is TGTGCCAGCAGAGATCGAGGGAATGAGCAGTTCTTC.

This chain uses TRBV9 with TRBJ2-2, with D possibly matching TRBD2 (6 bases). In germline, CDR1 is SGDLS, CDR2 YYNGEE. V lost 2 bases and J 4 bases, leaving 15 bases between the germline ends. CDR3 length: 16 residues. CDR3 DNA sequence: TGTGCCAGCAGCGTCTTTGAGCGGGCTTCCACCGGGGAGCTGTTTTTT. Translating it yields CASSVFERASTGELFF.

The genes are TRBV29-1 and TRBJ2-1, with D possibly being TRBD2 (6 bases). The length of the CDR3 is 15 residues. Trimming stripped 4 bases from V and 0 bases from J, with 13 bases between. The germline CDR1 and CDR2 sequences are SQVTM and ANQGSEA. The CDR3 loop is CSVGDSGSSYNEQFF. The CDR3 DNA follows: TGCAGCGTTGGGGATAGCGGTAGCTCCTACAATGAGCAGTTCTTC.

The genes are TRBV29-1 and TRBJ1-2; 7 nucleotides line up with TRBD1. V trimming: 8 bases; J trimming: 5 bases; junction bases outside the gene matches: 11. Germline CDR1 and CDR2: SQVTM and ANQGSEA. The CDR3 has 13 amino acids. In nucleotides, the CDR3 is TGCAGCTTCGCCGGGACAGCAGCTTATGGCTACACCTTC. Its protein product is CSFAGTAAYGYTF.

This clone is a singleton in its sample. The gene calls are TRBV4-3 and TRBJ2-1; 9 nucleotides align to TRBD1. Germline CDR1 and CDR2: LGHNA and YSLEER. This CDR3 spans 14 amino acids. V shed 1 base and J 8 bases; nucleotides not matched to a gene: 3. This CDR3 is CASSQGDRDHEQFF. The CDR3 DNA sequence: TGCGCCAGCAGCCAAGGGGACAGGGATCATGAGCAGTTCTTC.

V and J are TRBV7-9 and TRBJ2-5, with D uncertain. The CDR3 spans 14 residues. Trimming cost V 1 base and J 4 bases, with 10 bases left between them. From germline, CDR1 is SEHNR and CDR2 FQNEAQ (reference sequence). CDR3 sequence reads: CASSLVGKGETQYF. DNA of the CDR3: TGTGCCAGCAGCTTAGTTGGCAAGGGAGAGACCCAGTACTTC.

This clone was detected once. The V and J genes are TRBV11-3 and TRBJ2-5, with TRBD2 identical over 7 bases. From germline, CDR1 is SGHNT and CDR2 YENEEA. This CDR3 has 15 amino acids. After removal of 1 base from V and 5 bases from J, the junction contained 7 bases not matched to a gene. CDR3 sequence: CASSLGGRDRETQYF. The DNA of the CDR3 is TGTGCCAGCAGCTTAGGGGGGAGGGACCGGGAGACCCAGTACTTC.

The count of this clone is one. The rearrangement links TRBV5-6 to TRBJ2-1, with a weak D call TRBD2 (5 bases). Trimming cost V 4 bases and J 10 bases, with 12 bases left between them. The CDR3 spans 12 residues. In germline, CDR1 is SGHDT, CDR2 YYEEEE. The CDR3 DNA reads as TGTGCCAGCAGCGGGGAGCCCTTCGAGCAGTTCTTC. Encoded protein: CASSGEPFEQFF.

Regarding this clone: The sample contains more than one DNA sequence encoding this CDR3. The J gene is TRBJ2-2, the V gene TRBV7-6; D possibly matches TRBD1 or TRBD2 (5 bases each). The ends were cut back, 1 base at V and 5 bases at J, with 5 bases in the middle. Germline CDR1 SGHVS, CDR2 FNYEAQ. The CDR3 runs to 13 residues. The chain's CDR3 is CASSLGGTGELFF. CDR3 coding DNA: TGTGCCAGCAGCTTAGGGGGGACCGGGGAGCTGTTTTTT. The full variable domain, rest sourced from reference TRBV7-6 and TRBJ2-2, is GAGVSQSPRYKVTKRGQDVALRCDPISGHVSLYWYRQALGQGPEFLTYFNYEAQQDKSGLPNDRFSAERPEGSISTLTIQRTEQRDSAMYRCASSLGGTGELFFGEGSRLTVL.

V gene TRBV7-8 combines with J gene TRBJ2-7; D might be TRBD1 or TRBD2, each matching 6 bases. The CDR3 sequence is 13 residues long. Germline V gene lookup returns CDR1 SGHVS and CDR2 FQNEAQ. V shed 11 bases and J shed 7 bases, with 21 bases lying between them. CDR3 nucleotide sequence: TGTGCCGTCGGGGGCAGGGTAGCTGAGGAGCAGTACTTC. Translation gives CAVGGRVAEEQYF.

Comment on this clone: Other DNA sequences in this sample translate to the same CDR3. This chain uses TRBV9 with TRBJ2-7; D not resolved. This CDR3 is 14 amino acids long. V was clipped by 0 bases and J by 2 bases, with 9 bases between them. The germline V gene has CDR1 SGDLS and CDR2 YYNGEE. The CDR3 here is CASSVAGRTYEQYF. The CDR3 bases are TGTGCCAGCAGCGTAGCGGGCAGGACCTACGAGCAGTACTTC. The full variable domain, completed using reference TRBV9 and TRBJ2-7, is DSGVTQTPKHLITATGQRVTLRCSPRSGDLSVYWYQQSLDQGLQFLIQYYNGEERAKGNILERFSAQQFPDLHSELNLSSLELGDSALYFCASSVAGRTYEQYFGPGTRLTVT.

J is TRBJ2-2 and V is TRBV9, with 8 bases lining up with TRBD2. The CDR3 is made up of 16 amino acids. Germline trimming cut 0 bases from V and 1 base from J; bases unmatched to any gene: 2. In germline, CDR1 is SGDLS, CDR2 YYNGEE. CDR3 in DNA: TGTGCCAGCAGCGTAGCGGCGGGAGGGAACACCGGGGAGCTGTTTTTT. It codes for CASSVAAGGNTGELFF.

V usage is TRBV2 and J usage is TRBJ2-3; TRBD1 matches at 9 bases. Germline trimming cut 6 bases from V and 1 base from J; bases unmatched to any gene: 5. The germline CDR1 and CDR2 sequences are SNHLY and FYNNEI. CDR3 size: 15 residues. The chain's CDR3 is CASSPQGAGTDTQYF. The CDR3 DNA reads TGTGCCAGCAGCCCACAGGGGGCGGGCACAGATACGCAGTATTTT.

The rearrangement uses TRBV5-1 and TRBJ2-3; D possibly uses TRBD1 or TRBD2 (5 bases each). V dropped 1 base and J dropped 2 bases, with 14 bases sitting between them. CDR3 size: 16 residues. CDR1 is SGHRS, CDR2 YFSETQ, per germline. The CDR3 protein is CASSLLGDRYTDTQYF. The DNA of the CDR3 is TGCGCCAGCAGCTTGCTTGGGGACCGATACACAGATACGCAGTATTTT.

The chain combines TRBV5-1 with TRBJ1-1, with 8 bases lining up with TRBD1. The CDR3 has 15 amino acids. With V trimmed by 4 bases and J by 0 bases, 5 bases remained unmatched. Germline V lookup: CDR1 SGHRS, CDR2 YFSETQ. CDR3 sequence (DNA): TGCGCCAGCAGCCGACAGGGGCCTATGAACACTGAAGCTTTCTTT. Translation gives CASSRQGPMNTEAFF.

This chain links TRBV30 with TRBJ1-1; no reliable D call. This CDR3 is built from 13 residues. Trimming removed 3 bases from V and 1 base from J, with 9 bases in between. Germline CDR1 and CDR2: GTSNPN and SVGIG (reference sequence). CDR3 DNA sequence: TGTGCCTGGAGCCCATCAGCGAACACTGAAGCTTTCTTT. Encoded protein: CAWSPSANTEAFF.